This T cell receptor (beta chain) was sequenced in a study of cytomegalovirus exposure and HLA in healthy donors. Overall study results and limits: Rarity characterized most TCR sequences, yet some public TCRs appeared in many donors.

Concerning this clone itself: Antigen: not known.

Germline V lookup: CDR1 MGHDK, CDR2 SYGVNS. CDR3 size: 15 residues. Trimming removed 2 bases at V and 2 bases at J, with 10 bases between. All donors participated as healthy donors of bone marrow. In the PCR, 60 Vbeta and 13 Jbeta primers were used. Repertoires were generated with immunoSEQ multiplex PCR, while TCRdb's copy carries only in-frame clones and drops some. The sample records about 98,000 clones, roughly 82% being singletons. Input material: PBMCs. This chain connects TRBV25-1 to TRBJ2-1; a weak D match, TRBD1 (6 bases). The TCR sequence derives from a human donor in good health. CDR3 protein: CASSEPQGPYNEQFF. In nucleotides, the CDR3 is TGTGCCAGCAGTGAACCCCAGGGGCCCTACAATGAGCAGTTCTTC.